One sample yielded the 15 T cell receptor beta chains listed below, sequenced in a study of blood T cell repertoires in COVID-19. TCRdb keeps only in-frame clones here, not all; method: immunoSEQ multiplex PCR. This sample yields around 97,000 clones, of which approximately 80% are seen a single time; 10% belongs to the top ten. Material for sequencing was peripheral blood. These receptors were collected from an older man with acute or convalescent COVID-19.

V and J are TRBV7-2 and TRBJ2-3; the D gene is possibly TRBD1 (6 bases). Germline V CDR1 and CDR2: SGHTA, FQGNSA. Trimming removed 6 bases at V and 1 base at J, with 14 bases between. The CDR3 contains 15 residues. The DNA for the CDR3 is TGTGCCAGCAGTCTACAGGGTTTCGGCACAGATACGCAGTATTTT. This translates into CASSLQGFGTDTQYF.

The sample holds one count of this clone. This chain uses TRBV11-2 with TRBJ2-5, with a possible D match to TRBD2 (6 bases). Between the trimmed V and J ends, which lost 1 base and 2 bases, there was a span of 11 bases. CDR1 is SGHAT and CDR2 is FQNNGV in the germline V gene. This CDR3 spans 15 amino acids. Here the CDR3 reads CASSLGYGGQETQYF. In DNA form, the CDR3 reads TGTGCCAGCAGCTTAGGCTATGGGGGGCAAGAGACCCAGTACTTC.

This clone was counted between two and nine times. The J gene is TRBJ2-2, the V gene TRBV27; a weak D match, TRBD1 (7 bases). This CDR3 spans 19 amino acids. The germline V and J ends were trimmed by 4 bases and 6 bases, with 27 bases remaining between them. From germline, CDR1 is MNHEY and CDR2 SMNVEV (reference sequence). The CDR3 nucleotides are TGTGCCAGCAGTTCCTACGGGGCAGGGGGAGGACAGGTATCCGGGGAGCTGTTTTTT. It specifies CASSSYGAGGGQVSGELFF.

The chain joins TRBV6-6 to TRBJ1-1; D might be TRBD1 (5 bases). The germline V gene has CDR1 MNHNY and CDR2 SVGAGI (reference sequence). V dropped 7 bases and J dropped 10 bases, with 16 bases sitting between them. The CDR3 consists of 12 residues. CDR3 sequence reads: CASTRQGEPAFF. In DNA, the CDR3 is TGTGCCAGCACCAGACAAGGGGAACCAGCTTTCTTT.

V is TRBV28 and J is TRBJ2-7, with unresolved D. The CDR3 has 11 amino acids. Looked up from germline, CDR1 is MDHEN and CDR2 is SYDVKM. Trimming removed 5 bases from V and 7 bases from J, with 9 bases in between. The CDR3 reads CASSPFGEQYF. CDR3 nucleotides: TGTGCCAGCAGTCCGTTCGGGGAGCAGTACTTC.

The genes are TRBV9 and TRBJ2-3, with D possibly matching TRBD2 (6 bases). Trimming took 4 bases from V and 3 from J, leaving 9 bases between them. This CDR3 has 13 amino acids. Germline V CDR1 and CDR2: SGDLS, YYNGEE. In DNA, the CDR3 is TGTGCCAGCAGCCTCCGGGGGACAGATACGCAGTATTTT. It is translated as CASSLRGTDTQYF.

To note about this clone: One end of the junction varies from germline; a read error may be responsible. The chain couples TRBV5-1 to TRBJ1-2; possible D gene TRBD1, 5 bases. The germline V gene has CDR1 SGHRS and CDR2 YFSETQ. The CDR3 contains 16 residues. CDR3 residues: CASSLAGGILNYGYTF. The CDR3 DNA follows: TGCGCCAGCAGTTTGGCTGGGGGGATATTGAACTATGGCTACACCTTC.

V usage is TRBV7-9 and J usage is TRBJ2-3, with D perhaps TRBD2 (5 bases). V dropped 2 bases and J dropped 4 bases, with 10 bases sitting between them. The CDR3 contains 14 residues. Germline V lookup: CDR1 SEHNR, CDR2 FQNEAQ (reference sequence). CDR3 residues: CASSLSVSADTQYF. The DNA of the CDR3 is TGTGCCAGCAGCTTATCAGTTAGCGCAGATACGCAGTATTTT.

CDR3: CASSWTGITDYLYGYTF. The DNA of the CDR3 is TGTGCCAGCAGCTGGACAGGGATTACCGACTACCTCTATGGCTACACCTTC. This sequence joins TRBV5-8 and TRBJ1-2; 8 bases align to TRBD1. Germline V gene sequence: CDR1 SGHTS, CDR2 YDEGEE. The CDR3 runs 17 residues. J was trimmed by 4 bases and V by 3 bases; bases with no gene match: 14.

V usage is TRBV20-1 and J usage is TRBJ2-7, with 10 nucleotides matching TRBD2. From germline, CDR1 is DFQATT and CDR2 SNEGSKA (reference sequence). The CDR3 extends over 14 amino acids. V was pared by 3 bases and J by 5 bases, with 7 bases of the junction left unmatched. CDR3 nucleotides: TGCAGTGCTAGTGACAGCGGGAGGGCCCACGAGCAGTACTTC. It is translated as CSASDSGRAHEQYF.

The rearrangement links TRBV27 to TRBJ2-5; no definite D call. V dropped 7 bases and J dropped 0 bases, with 6 bases sitting between them. CDR1 MNHEY and CDR2 SMNVEV come from the germline V gene (reference sequence). This CDR3 region has 12 residues. CDR3 sequence reads: CASTLDQETQYF. The CDR3 DNA reads as TGTGCCAGCACCTTAGACCAAGAGACCCAGTACTTC.

This clone occurred once. The chain uses TRBV5-4 and TRBJ1-1; D unclear. Germline loops: CDR1 SGHNT, CDR2 YYREEE (reference sequence). The V end was cut by 4 bases, the J end by 0 bases, with 10 bases between. The CDR3 extends over 14 amino acids. CDR3 DNA: TGTGCCAGCAGCCCTGGCACCCTGAACACTGAAGCTTTCTTT. This encodes CASSPGTLNTEAFF.

The chain links TRBV27 to TRBJ1-3; 7 nucleotides match TRBD1. V lost 0 bases, J lost 0 bases, and 5 bases stayed unmatched. The CDR3 runs 17 residues. CDR1 and CDR2 (germline): MNHEY, SMNVEV (reference sequence). The CDR3 DNA follows: TGTGCCAGCAGTTTATCGGGTACAGGGGTCTCTGGAAACACCATATATTTT. Its translation: CASSLSGTGVSGNTIYF.

This chain uses TRBV4-3 with TRBJ1-6, with D hard to call. Germline lookup yields CDR1 LGHNA and CDR2 YSLEER. The CDR3 length is 14 residues. Trimming cost V 4 bases and J 0 bases, with 4 bases left between them. CDR3 nucleotides: TGCGCCAGCAGCCGGAGCTCCTATAATTCACCCCTCCACTTT. Translated: CASSRSSYNSPLHF.

This chain links TRBV7-9 with TRBJ2-2; no definite D call. Germline-derived CDR1 and CDR2 are SEHNR and FQNEAQ (reference sequence). The V end was cut by 5 bases, the J end by 5 bases, with 12 bases between. The CDR3 contains 14 residues. DNA of the CDR3: TGTGCCAGCAGCATGACAAGTAAGACCGGGGAGCTGTTTTTT. Translation gives CASSMTSKTGELFF.